This is a list of T cell receptor beta chains from one sample in a study of OX40 agonist ivuxolimab in advanced cancers. Profiled with immunoSEQ multiplex PCR; TCRdb holds only in-frame clones, not every one. Found here are more than 20,000 clones, over 75% of them singletons; the top ten hold around a tenth. This specimen consisted of CD4+ or CD8+ T cells sorted from blood, obtained in a trial of the OX40 agonist ivuxolimab. The receptors were sampled from an adult with an advanced solid tumor such as melanoma, head and neck, liver or kidney cancer. Each CDR3 is given with its conserved first and last residue. D genes are given only for firm matches. Some rows have no size entry. The others give once, few or many, or a class for an expanded clone.

v_call	d_call	clone_size	j_call	cdr3_aa	cdr3_nt
TRBV7-2	-	-	TRBJ1-3	CASSLGPSSENTIYF	TGTGCCAGCAGCTTAGGTCCAAGCTCTGAAAACACCATATATTTT
TRBV7-3	-	-	TRBJ2-1	CASSTKGQISYNEQFF	TGTGCCAGCAGCACTAAGGGCCAGATCTCCTACAATGAGCAGTTCTTC
TRBV27	-	once	TRBJ2-3	CASSLAGQSIDTQYF	TGTGCCAGCAGTTTGGCGGGACAAAGTATAGATACGCAGTATTTT
TRBV11-2	-	-	TRBJ2-2	CASSLDRVDGGELFF	TGTGCCAGCAGCTTAGATCGGGTAGATGGCGGGGAGCTGTTTTTT
TRBV19	-	-	TRBJ1-5	CTSGAGNQPQHF	TGTACTTCTGGGGCGGGCAATCAGCCCCAGCATTTT
TRBV30	TRBD1	-	TRBJ2-3	CAWSVWDRVKDTQYF	TGTGCCTGGAGTGTCTGGGACAGGGTGAAAGATACGCAGTATTTT
TRBV5-1	-	-	TRBJ2-5	CASSLGSNRRETQYF	TGCGCCAGCAGCTTGGGCAGCAATAGAAGGGAGACCCAGTACTTC
TRBV4-1	-	-	TRBJ2-4	CASSQEYTTLAKNIQYF	TGCGCCAGCAGCCAAGAATACACAACCTTGGCCAAAAACATTCAGTACTTC
TRBV10-3	-	-	TRBJ2-6	CAISEGVYSGANVLTF	TGTGCCATCAGTGAAGGGGTATACTCTGGGGCCAACGTCCTGACTTTC
TRBV14	-	-	TRBJ2-7	CASSSPGRSYEQYF	TGTGCCAGCAGCTCCCCGGGACGGTCCTACGAGCAGTACTTC
TRBV28	TRBD2	-	TRBJ2-2	CASSSTGLAGGSLGELFF	TGTGCCAGCAGTTCCACGGGACTAGCGGGCGGTTCGCTCGGGGAGCTGTTTTTT
TRBV18	-	-	TRBJ1-3	CASSQGTGNTIYF	TGTGCCAGCTCACAGGGGACTGGAAACACCATATATTTT
TRBV6-5	TRBD1	-	TRBJ2-4	CASRLGQAHKNIQYF	TGTGCCAGCAGACTGGGACAGGCCCACAAAAACATTCAGTACTTC
TRBV28	-	few	TRBJ1-3	CASSSPPFSGNTIYF	TGTGCCAGCAGTTCCCCACCCTTCTCTGGAAACACCATATATTTT
TRBV7-8	TRBD2	-	TRBJ2-5	CASSYRLAGGETQYF	TGTGCCAGCAGCTATAGACTAGCGGGAGGAGAGACCCAGTACTTC
TRBV2	TRBD1	-	TRBJ2-1	CASSLMGQGGAVPQFF	TGTGCCAGCAGTTTAATGGGACAGGGAGGGGCGGTACCGCAGTTCTTC
TRBV7-6	-	-	TRBJ2-6	CASSRRGDSGANVLTF	TGTGCCAGCAGCCGGAGGGGTGACTCTGGGGCCAACGTCCTGACTTTC
TRBV10-3	TRBD1	-	TRBJ2-2	CAISKGQGSNTGELFF	TGTGCCATCAGTAAGGGACAGGGATCGAACACCGGGGAGCTGTTTTTT
TRBV18	TRBD1	once	TRBJ1-5	CASSPVPGQGEVQHF	TGTGCCAGCTCACCAGTCCCGGGACAGGGAGAGGTCCAGCATTTT
TRBV9	-	-	TRBJ2-7	CASSPHPRGQSYEQYF	TGTGCCAGCAGCCCTCACCCCAGGGGCCAATCCTACGAGCAGTACTTC
TRBV11-3	-	-	TRBJ2-2	CASSLGVGLGELFF	TGTGCCAGCAGCTTAGGAGTAGGGCTCGGGGAGCTGTTTTTT
TRBV9	TRBD1	-	TRBJ2-2	CASSVGGTVGTGELFF	TGTGCCAGCAGCGTAGGGGGGACAGTCGGGACCGGGGAGCTGTTTTTT
TRBV5-1	TRBD1	once	TRBJ2-4	CASSGIGQAGRNIQYF	TGCGCCAGCAGCGGAATCGGACAGGCCGGAAGAAACATTCAGTACTTC
TRBV7-8	-	-	TRBJ1-2	CASSYDPNYGYTF	TGTGCCAGCAGCTATGACCCTAACTATGGCTACACCTTC
TRBV7-8	TRBD2	-	TRBJ2-5	CASSPTSGRKETQYF	TGTGCCAGCAGCCCGACTAGCGGGAGGAAGGAGACCCAGTACTTC
TRBV2	TRBD1	-	TRBJ2-7	CASSSNLGTGGYEQYF	TGTGCCAGCAGTTCAAACCTTGGGACAGGGGGCTACGAGCAGTACTTC
TRBV9	TRBD2	-	TRBJ2-1	CASSVTDWSGTSHNEQFF	TGTGCCAGCAGCGTCACCGACTGGAGCGGGACGTCCCACAATGAGCAGTTCTTC
TRBV7-3	-	-	TRBJ2-7	CASSSVCYEQYF	TGTGCCAGCAGCTCCGTATGCTACGAGCAGTACTTC
TRBV10-3	TRBD2	-	TRBJ2-5	CAISGSSGPETQYF	TGTGCCATCAGTGGCTCTAGCGGGCCTGAGACCCAGTACTTC
TRBV5-6	-	-	TRBJ2-3	CASSRGLSTDTQYF	TGTGCCAGCAGTCGAGGGCTCAGCACAGATACGCAGTATTTT
TRBV30	-	-	TRBJ2-7	CAWSQGGSYEQYF	TGTGCCTGGAGCCAGGGAGGTTCCTACGAGCAGTACTTC
TRBV2	TRBD1	-	TRBJ2-7	CASSEGTGPPQEQYF	TGTGCCAGCAGTGAAGGGACAGGGCCCCCTCAAGAGCAGTACTTC
TRBV7-9	-	-	TRBJ2-7	CASTLGPVSYEQYF	TGTGCCAGCACCCTAGGGCCGGTGTCCTACGAGCAGTACTTC
TRBV15	-	once	TRBJ1-4	CATSRATNEKLFF	TGTGCCACCAGCCGTGCAACTAATGAAAAACTGTTTTTT
TRBV5-1	-	-	TRBJ1-5	CASSLGGEAQPQHF	TGCGCCAGCAGCTTGGGCGGGGAGGCCCAGCCCCAGCATTTT
TRBV9	-	once	TRBJ2-5	CASSSALGTQETQYF	TGTGCCAGCAGCTCCGCCCTGGGCACCCAAGAGACCCAGTACTTC
TRBV9	-	-	TRBJ1-2	CASSQGQGNYGYTF	TGTGCCAGCAGCCAAGGGCAGGGTAACTATGGCTACACCTTC
TRBV7-3	-	medium-sized	TRBJ2-3	CASSSTGPDTQYF	TGTGCCAGCAGCTCTACAGGGCCAGATACGCAGTATTTT
TRBV19	-	-	TRBJ2-7	CASSGPGFYEQYF	TGTGCCAGTAGCGGACCAGGGTTCTACGAGCAGTACTTC
TRBV28	-	-	TRBJ2-1	CASSITGGGEQFF	TGTGCCAGCAGCATAACAGGGGGGGGAGAGCAGTTCTTC
TRBV30	-	-	TRBJ2-7	CASKRLTPYEQYF	TGTGCCTCTAAGAGACTGACCCCTTACGAGCAGTACTTC
TRBV28	-	-	TRBJ2-3	CASSLNWDTQYF	TGTGCCAGCAGTCTGAATTGGGATACGCAGTATTTT
TRBV6-6	-	-	TRBJ1-1	CASGTWDTEAFF	TGTGCCAGCGGTACATGGGACACTGAAGCTTTCTTT
TRBV4-3	-	-	TRBJ1-5	CASSQDTARVFGQPQHF	TGCGCCAGCAGCCAAGATACGGCCAGGGTATTTGGTCAGCCCCAGCATTTT
TRBV6-5	-	-	TRBJ1-5	CASRRGGNNQPQHF	TGTGCCAGCAGAAGAGGGGGAAACAATCAGCCCCAGCATTTT
TRBV5-4	-	-	TRBJ1-3	CASSTTGKGAGNTIYF	TGTGCCAGCAGCACTACAGGGAAAGGGGCTGGAAACACCATATATTTT
TRBV7-3	-	-	TRBJ1-1	CASRERGGLNTEAFF	TGTGCCAGCAGAGAGAGAGGGGGATTGAACACTGAAGCTTTCTTT
TRBV18	-	-	TRBJ1-2	CASSPIGQSNYGYTF	TGTGCCAGCTCACCGATTGGACAGTCTAACTATGGCTACACCTTC
TRBV6-1	TRBD1	-	TRBJ1-1	CASSEQGAGNTEAFF	TGTGCCAGCAGTGAGCAGGGGGCCGGGAACACTGAAGCTTTCTTT
TRBV7-9	-	-	TRBJ1-1	CASSPGTPERGTEAFF	TGTGCCAGCAGCCCTGGGACACCGGAAAGAGGCACTGAAGCTTTCTTT
TRBV9	TRBD2	-	TRBJ2-1	CASSATGGLLIGEQFF	TGTGCCAGCAGCGCGACGGGGGGACTCCTCATCGGCGAGCAGTTCTTC
TRBV21-1	-	-	TRBJ2-5	CASSTHRTGLQETQYF	TGTGCCAGCAGCACCCATCGGACAGGATTACAAGAGACCCAGTACTTC
TRBV29-1	-	-	TRBJ2-1	CSVLAFNEQFF	TGCAGCGTTCTTGCGTTCAATGAGCAGTTCTTC
TRBV6-6	TRBD2	once	TRBJ2-3	CASTWVAGGTDTQYF	TGTGCCAGCACCTGGGTGGCGGGAGGAACAGATACGCAGTATTTT
TRBV5-6	-	-	TRBJ2-5	CASSLSVRLEETQYF	TGTGCCAGCAGCTTGTCAGTTCGTTTAGAAGAGACCCAGTACTTC